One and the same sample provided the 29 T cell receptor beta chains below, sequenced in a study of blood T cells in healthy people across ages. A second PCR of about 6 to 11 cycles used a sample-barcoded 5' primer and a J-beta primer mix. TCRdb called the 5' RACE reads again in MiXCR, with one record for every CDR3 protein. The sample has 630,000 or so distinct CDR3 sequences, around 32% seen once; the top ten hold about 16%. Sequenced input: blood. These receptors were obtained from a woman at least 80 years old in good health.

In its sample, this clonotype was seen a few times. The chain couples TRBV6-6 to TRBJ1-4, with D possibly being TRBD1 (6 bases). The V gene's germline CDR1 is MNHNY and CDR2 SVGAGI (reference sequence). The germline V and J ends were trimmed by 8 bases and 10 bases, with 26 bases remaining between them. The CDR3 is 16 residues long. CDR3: CASLMGQRGAHGKLFF. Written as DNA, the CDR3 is TGTGCCAGCCTAATGGGTCAGCGGGGGGCCCATGGAAAACTGTTTTTT.

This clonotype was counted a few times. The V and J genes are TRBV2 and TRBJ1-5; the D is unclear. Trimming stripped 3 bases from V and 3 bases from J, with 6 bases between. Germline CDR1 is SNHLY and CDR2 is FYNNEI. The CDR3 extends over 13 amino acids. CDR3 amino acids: CASSEENNQPQHF. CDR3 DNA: TGTGCCAGCAGTGAGGAAAACAATCAGCCCCAGCATTTT.

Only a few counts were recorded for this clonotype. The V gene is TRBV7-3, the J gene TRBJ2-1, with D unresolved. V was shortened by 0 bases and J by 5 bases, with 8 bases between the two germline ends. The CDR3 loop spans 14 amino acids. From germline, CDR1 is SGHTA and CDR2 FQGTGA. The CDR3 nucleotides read TGTGCCAGCAGCTTAACGGGTCCCAACAATGAGCAGTTCTTC. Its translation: CASSLTGPNNEQFF.

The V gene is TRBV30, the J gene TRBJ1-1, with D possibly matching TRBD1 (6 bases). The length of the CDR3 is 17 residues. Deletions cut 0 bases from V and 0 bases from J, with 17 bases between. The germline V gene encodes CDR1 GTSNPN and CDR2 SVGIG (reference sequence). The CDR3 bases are TGTGCCTGGAGTGTAACAGGGAGGTCGATAATGAACACTGAAGCTTTCTTT. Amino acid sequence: CAWSVTGRSIMNTEAFF.

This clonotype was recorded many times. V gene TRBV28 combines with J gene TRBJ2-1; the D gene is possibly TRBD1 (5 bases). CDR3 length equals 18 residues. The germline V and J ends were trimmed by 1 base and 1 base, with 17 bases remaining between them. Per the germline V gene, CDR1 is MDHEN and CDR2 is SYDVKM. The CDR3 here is CASSLSQGLGTSYNEQFF. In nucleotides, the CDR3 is TGTGCCAGCAGTTTATCCCAGGGCCTGGGAACGTCCTACAATGAGCAGTTCTTC.

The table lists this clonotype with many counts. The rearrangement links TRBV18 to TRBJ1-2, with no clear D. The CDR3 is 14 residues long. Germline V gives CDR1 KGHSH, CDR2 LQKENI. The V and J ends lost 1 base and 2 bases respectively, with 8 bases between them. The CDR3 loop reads CASSPQNGNYGYTF. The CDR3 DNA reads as TGTGCCAGCTCACCACAAAACGGCAACTATGGCTACACCTTC.

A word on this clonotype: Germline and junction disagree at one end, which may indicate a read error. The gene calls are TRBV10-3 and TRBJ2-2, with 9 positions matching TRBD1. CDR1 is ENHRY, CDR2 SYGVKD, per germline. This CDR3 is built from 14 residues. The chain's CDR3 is CAMRGTGNTGERFF. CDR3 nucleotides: TGTGCCATGCGAGGGACAGGGAACACCGGGGAGCGGTTTTTT.

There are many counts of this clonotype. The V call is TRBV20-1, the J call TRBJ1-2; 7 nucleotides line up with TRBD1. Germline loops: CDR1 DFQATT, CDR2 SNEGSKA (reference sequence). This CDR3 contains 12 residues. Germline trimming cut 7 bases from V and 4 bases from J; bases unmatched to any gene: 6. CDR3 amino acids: CSGRGPGYGYTF. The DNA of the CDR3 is TGCAGTGGAAGGGGGCCGGGCTATGGCTACACCTTC.

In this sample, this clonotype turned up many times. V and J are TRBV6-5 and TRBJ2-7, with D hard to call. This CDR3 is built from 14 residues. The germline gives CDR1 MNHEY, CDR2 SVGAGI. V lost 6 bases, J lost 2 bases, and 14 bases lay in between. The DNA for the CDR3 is TGTGCCAGCAGCTTACTGGCGGAGACCTACGAGCAGTACTTC. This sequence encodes CASSLLAETYEQYF.

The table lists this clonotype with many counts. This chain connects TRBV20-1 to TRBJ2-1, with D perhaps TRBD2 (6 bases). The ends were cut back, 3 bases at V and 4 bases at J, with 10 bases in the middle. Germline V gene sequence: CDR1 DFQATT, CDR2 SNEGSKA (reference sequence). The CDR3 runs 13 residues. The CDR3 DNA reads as TGCAGTGCTAGGGGGGAGGCTTACAATGAGCAGTTCTTC. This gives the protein CSARGEAYNEQFF.

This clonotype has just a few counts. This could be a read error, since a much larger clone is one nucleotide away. CDR3 residues: CANSEGTYYGYTF. In nucleotides, the CDR3 is TGTGCCAACAGTGAAGGTACCTACTATGGCTACACCTTC. The genes are TRBV6-1 and TRBJ1-2; D is unclear. CDR1 is MNHNS and CDR2 is SASEGT in the germline V gene. The CDR3 totals 13 residues.

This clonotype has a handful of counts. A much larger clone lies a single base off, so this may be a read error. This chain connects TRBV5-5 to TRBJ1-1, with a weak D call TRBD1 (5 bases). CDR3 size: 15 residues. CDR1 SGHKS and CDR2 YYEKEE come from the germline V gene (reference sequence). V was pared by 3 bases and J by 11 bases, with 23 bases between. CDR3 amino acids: CASSSRRGTSQRAFF. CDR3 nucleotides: TGTGCCAGCAGCTCCCGACGGGGGACCTCCCAGCGGGCTTTCTTT.

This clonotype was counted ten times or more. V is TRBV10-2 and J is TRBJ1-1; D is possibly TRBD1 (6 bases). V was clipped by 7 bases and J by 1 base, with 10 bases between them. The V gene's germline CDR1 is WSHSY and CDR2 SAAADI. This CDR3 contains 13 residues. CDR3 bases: TGCGCCAGCAAAGCAGGGGCGAACACTGAAGCTTTCTTT. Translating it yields CASKAGANTEAFF.

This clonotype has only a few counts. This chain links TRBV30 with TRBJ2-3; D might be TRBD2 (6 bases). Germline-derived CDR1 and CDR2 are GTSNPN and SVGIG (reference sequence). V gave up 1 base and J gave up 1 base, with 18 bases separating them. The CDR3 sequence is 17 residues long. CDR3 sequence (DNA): TGTGCCTGGAGTGGAGCGCGGGGTTGGCGCGGCACAGATACGCAGTATTTT. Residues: CAWSGARGWRGTDTQYF. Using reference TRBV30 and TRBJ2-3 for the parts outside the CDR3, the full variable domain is SQTIHQWPATLVQPVGSPLSLECTVEGTSNPNLYWYRQAAGRGLQLLFYSVGIGQISSEVPQNLSASRPQDRQFILSSKKLLLSDSGFYLCAWSGARGWRGTDTQYFGPGTRLTVL.

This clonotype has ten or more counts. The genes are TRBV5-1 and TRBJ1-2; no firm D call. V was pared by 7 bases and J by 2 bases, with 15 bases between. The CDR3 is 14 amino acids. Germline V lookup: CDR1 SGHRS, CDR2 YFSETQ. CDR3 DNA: TGCGCCAGCTCCATGGCTGAGGTGAACTATGGCTACACCTTC. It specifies CASSMAEVNYGYTF.

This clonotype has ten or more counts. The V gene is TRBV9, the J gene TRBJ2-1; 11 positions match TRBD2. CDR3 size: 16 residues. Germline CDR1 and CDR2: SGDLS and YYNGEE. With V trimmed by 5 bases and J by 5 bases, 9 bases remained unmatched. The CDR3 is CASSFGLAGGDNEQFF. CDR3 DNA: TGTGCCAGCAGTTTTGGGCTAGCGGGGGGAGACAATGAGCAGTTCTTC.

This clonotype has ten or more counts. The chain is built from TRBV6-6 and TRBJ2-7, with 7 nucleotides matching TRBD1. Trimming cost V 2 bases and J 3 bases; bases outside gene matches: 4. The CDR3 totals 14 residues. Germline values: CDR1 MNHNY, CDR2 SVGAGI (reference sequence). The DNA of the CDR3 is TGTGCCAGCAGTTACGCACCAGGGGGCTACGAGCAGTACTTC. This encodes CASSYAPGGYEQYF.

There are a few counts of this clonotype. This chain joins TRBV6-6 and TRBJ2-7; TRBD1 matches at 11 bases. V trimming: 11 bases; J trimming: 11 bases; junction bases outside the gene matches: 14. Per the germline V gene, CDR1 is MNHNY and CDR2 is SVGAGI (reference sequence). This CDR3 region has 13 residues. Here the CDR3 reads CAAGQGATKFKYF. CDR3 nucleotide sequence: TGTGCCGCCGGACAGGGGGCGACCAAATTTAAGTACTTC.

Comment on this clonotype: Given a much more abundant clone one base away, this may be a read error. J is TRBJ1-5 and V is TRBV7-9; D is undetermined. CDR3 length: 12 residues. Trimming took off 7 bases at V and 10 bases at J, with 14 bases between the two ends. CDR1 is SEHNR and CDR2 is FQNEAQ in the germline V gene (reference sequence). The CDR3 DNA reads TGTGCCAGCACCCTCGGAAGGCACCCCCAGCATTTT. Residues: CASTLGRHPQHF.

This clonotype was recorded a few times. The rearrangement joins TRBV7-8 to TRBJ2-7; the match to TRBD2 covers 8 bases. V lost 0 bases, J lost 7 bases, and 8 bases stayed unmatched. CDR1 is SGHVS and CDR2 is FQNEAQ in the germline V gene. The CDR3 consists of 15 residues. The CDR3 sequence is CASSLAQRGNNEQYF. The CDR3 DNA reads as TGTGCCAGCAGCTTAGCCCAGCGGGGGAACAATGAGCAGTACTTC.

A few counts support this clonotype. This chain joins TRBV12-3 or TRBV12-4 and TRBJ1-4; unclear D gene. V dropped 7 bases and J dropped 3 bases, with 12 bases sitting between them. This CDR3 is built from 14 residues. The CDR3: CASTENRANEKLFF. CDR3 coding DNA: TGTGCCAGCACAGAGAACCGGGCTAATGAAAAACTGTTTTTT.

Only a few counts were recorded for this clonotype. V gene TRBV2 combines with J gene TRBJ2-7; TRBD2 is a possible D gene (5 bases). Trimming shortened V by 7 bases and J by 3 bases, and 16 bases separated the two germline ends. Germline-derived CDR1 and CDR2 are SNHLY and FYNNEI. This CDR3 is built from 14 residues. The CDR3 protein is CASIPGGGFYEQYF. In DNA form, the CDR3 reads TGTGCCAGCATTCCGGGCGGAGGCTTCTACGAGCAGTACTTC. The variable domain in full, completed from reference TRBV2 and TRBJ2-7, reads EPEVTQTPSHQVTQMGQEVILRCVPISNHLYFYWYRQILGQKVEFLVSFYNNEISEKSEIFDDQFSVERPDGSNFTLKIRSTKLEDSAMYFCASIPGGGFYEQYFGPGTRLTVT.

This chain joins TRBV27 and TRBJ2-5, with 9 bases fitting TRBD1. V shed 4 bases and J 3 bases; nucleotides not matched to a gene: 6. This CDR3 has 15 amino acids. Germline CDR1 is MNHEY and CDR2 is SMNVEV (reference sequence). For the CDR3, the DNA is TGTGCCAGCAGTTCGGCCGGACAGGGGAAAGAGACCCAGTACTTC. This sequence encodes CASSSAGQGKETQYF.

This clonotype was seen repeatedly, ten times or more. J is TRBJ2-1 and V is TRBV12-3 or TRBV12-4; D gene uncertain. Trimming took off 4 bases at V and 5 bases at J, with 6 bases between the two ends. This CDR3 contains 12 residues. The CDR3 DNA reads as TGTGCCAGCAGTTCACCAGACAATGAGCAGTTCTTC. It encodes CASSSPDNEQFF.

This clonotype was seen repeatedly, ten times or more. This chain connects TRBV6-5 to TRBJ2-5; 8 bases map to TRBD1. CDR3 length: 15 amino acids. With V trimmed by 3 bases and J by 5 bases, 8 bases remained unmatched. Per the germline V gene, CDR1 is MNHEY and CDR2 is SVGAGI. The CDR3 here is CASSYRTGKSETQYF. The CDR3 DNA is TGTGCCAGCAGTTATAGGACAGGGAAATCTGAGACCCAGTACTTC.

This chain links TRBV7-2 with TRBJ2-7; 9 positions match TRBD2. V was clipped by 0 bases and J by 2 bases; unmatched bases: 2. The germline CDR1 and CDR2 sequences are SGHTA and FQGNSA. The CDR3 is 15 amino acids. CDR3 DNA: TGTGCCAGCAGCTTAGCCGAGCGGGGGGCCTACGAGCAGTACTTC. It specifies CASSLAERGAYEQYF.

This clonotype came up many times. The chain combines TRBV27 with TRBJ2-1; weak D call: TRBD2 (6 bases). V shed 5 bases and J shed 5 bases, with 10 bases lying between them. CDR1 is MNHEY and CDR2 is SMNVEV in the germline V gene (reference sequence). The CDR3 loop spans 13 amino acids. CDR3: CASSRGTDNEQFF. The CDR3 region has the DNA TGTGCCAGCAGTCGCGGGACGGACAATGAGCAGTTCTTC.

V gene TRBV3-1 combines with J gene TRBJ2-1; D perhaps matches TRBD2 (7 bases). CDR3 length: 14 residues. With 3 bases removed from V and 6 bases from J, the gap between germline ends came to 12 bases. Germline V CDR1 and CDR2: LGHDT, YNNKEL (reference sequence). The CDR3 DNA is TGTGCCAGCAGCCAGGGCGGGGGCCGCAATGAGCAGTTCTTC. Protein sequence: CASSQGGGRNEQFF.

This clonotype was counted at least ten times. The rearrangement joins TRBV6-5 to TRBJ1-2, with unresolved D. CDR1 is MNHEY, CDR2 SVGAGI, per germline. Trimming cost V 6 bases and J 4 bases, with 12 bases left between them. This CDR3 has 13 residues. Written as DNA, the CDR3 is TGTGCCAGCAGCCCGAGCGGTGGCTATGGCTACACCTTC. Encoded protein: CASSPSGGYGYTF.